The 22 T cell receptor beta chains reported below all come from one sample, sequenced in a study of cytomegalovirus exposure and HLA in healthy donors. PCR involved 60 Vbeta and 13 Jbeta primers. Assay: immunoSEQ multiplex PCR; the TCRdb copy retains only in-frame clones and omits some. The sample records approximately 220,000 clones, 76% being singletons. The material sequenced was PBMCs. Receptors were obtained from a man between 18 and 29 years old in good health and CMV-seronegative.

This clone was counted between two and nine times. The genes are TRBV2 and TRBJ1-1; 8 bases are shared with TRBD1. The CDR3 totals 15 residues. Unmatched junction bases numbered 3, after V lost 3 bases and J lost 0 bases. Germline CDR1 reads SNHLY; CDR2 reads FYNNEI. The CDR3 bases are TGTGCCAGCAGTGAGGGACAGGCAATGAACACTGAAGCTTTCTTT. Translation gives CASSEGQAMNTEAFF.

J is TRBJ1-5 and V is TRBV7-6, with 9 bases matching TRBD1. The CDR3 spans 16 residues. Trimming removed 2 bases from V and 6 bases from J; junction bases left unmatched: 8. Germline V lookup: CDR1 SGHVS, CDR2 FNYEAQ. The CDR3 DNA follows: TGTGCCAGCAGCTTAACACCGGGACAGGGCCCTCAGCCCCAGCATTTT. This translates into CASSLTPGQGPQPQHF.

V is TRBV14 and J is TRBJ1-1; D possibly corresponds to TRBD1 (6 bases). Germline CDR1 is SGHDN and CDR2 is FVKESK. There are 15 residues in the CDR3. Between the trimmed V and J ends, which lost 1 base and 0 bases, there was a span of 9 bases. The CDR3 sequence is CASSQVQGMNTEAFF. DNA for the CDR3: TGTGCCAGCAGCCAAGTTCAGGGGATGAACACTGAAGCTTTCTTT.

In this sample, this clone turned up once. The chain has TRBV6-1 and TRBJ1-2; 10 nucleotides match TRBD1. This CDR3 spans 15 amino acids. J lost 4 bases, V lost 7 bases, and 9 bases had no gene match. Germline CDR1 reads MNHNS; CDR2 reads SASEGT. The CDR3 sequence: CASTFKDRGTYGYTF. CDR3 nucleotide sequence: TGTGCCAGCACCTTCAAGGACAGGGGGACCTATGGCTACACCTTC.

The rearrangement uses TRBV10-2 and TRBJ1-2; 7 bases are shared with TRBD1. V lost 0 bases and J lost 4; bases outside the gene matches: 5. Germline CDR1 and CDR2: WSHSY and SAAADI. The CDR3 consists of 15 residues. CDR3 bases: TGCGCCAGCAGTGAGTCGTCCGAGGGGGCCTATGGCTACACCTTC. It codes for CASSESSEGAYGYTF.

The rearrangement joins TRBV5-8 to TRBJ2-5; possibly TRBD2 for D (5 bases). The CDR3 loop spans 15 amino acids. CDR1 SGHTS and CDR2 YDEGEE come from the germline V gene. Deletions cut 4 bases from V and 2 bases from J, with 15 bases between. The CDR3 protein is CASSIGWGDQETQYF. Written as DNA, the CDR3 is TGTGCCAGCAGCATAGGTTGGGGAGATCAAGAGACCCAGTACTTC.

The rearrangement joins TRBV9 to TRBJ2-3, with 7 bases lining up with TRBD2. Germline lookup yields CDR1 SGDLS and CDR2 YYNGEE. The CDR3 spans 15 residues. The ends lost 0 bases at V and 2 bases at J; junction bases unmatched: 3. The CDR3 is CASSVELANTDTQYF. DNA for the CDR3: TGTGCCAGCAGCGTAGAACTAGCGAACACAGATACGCAGTATTTT.

J is TRBJ2-2 and V is TRBV7-3, with 9 bases identical to TRBD1. Trimming cost V 6 bases and J 2 bases; bases outside gene matches: 1. Germline CDR1 reads SGHTA; CDR2 reads FQGTGA. The CDR3 is made up of 14 amino acids. The CDR3 bases are TGTGCCAGCAGTACAGGGGGCAACACCGGGGAGCTGTTTTTT. This sequence encodes CASSTGGNTGELFF.

The rearrangement uses TRBV9 and TRBJ1-2, with D unclear. V lost 0 bases to trimming and J lost 6 bases, with 12 bases between them. The CDR3 is made up of 14 amino acids. Germline lookup yields CDR1 SGDLS and CDR2 YYNGEE. This CDR3 reads CASSVGMRANGYTF. The CDR3 nucleotides are TGTGCCAGCAGCGTAGGAATGAGGGCAAATGGCTACACCTTC.

The chain employs TRBV10-1 and TRBJ2-7; D unresolved. Germline V lookup: CDR1 WNHNN, CDR2 SYGVQD (reference sequence). V was trimmed by 3 bases and J by 0 bases, leaving 6 bases between them. This CDR3 has 13 residues. In DNA, the CDR3 is TGCGCCAGCAGTGACCGCAGCTCCTACGAGCAGTACTTC. This codes for CASSDRSSYEQYF.

The rearrangement uses TRBV7-3 and TRBJ2-1, with TRBD2 matching 8 bases. Germline loops: CDR1 SGHTA, CDR2 FQGTGA. The length of the CDR3 is 17 residues. V lost 1 base, J lost 7 bases, and 12 bases stayed unmatched. The CDR3 DNA sequence: TGTGCCAGCAGCTTAAATATGGCGGGAGGAGGAGGTAATGAGCAGTTCTTC. Translation gives CASSLNMAGGGGNEQFF.

The V call is TRBV6-5, the J call TRBJ1-2; possible D gene TRBD1, 5 bases. V was cut by 4 bases and J by 4 bases, with 16 bases left in between. Germline V gives CDR1 MNHEY, CDR2 SVGAGI. This CDR3 contains 15 residues. CDR3 sequence (DNA): TGTGCCAGCAGTTTGTACGCGGGACCGAGCTATGGCTACACCTTC. The encoded protein is CASSLYAGPSYGYTF.

A few counts support this clone. The CDR3 nucleotides are TGCAGCGTTGTCCCAGGTACTAGCGGGAGGGCCTCCGAGCAGTACTTC. It is translated as CSVVPGTSGRASEQYF. J is TRBJ2-7 and V is TRBV29-1, with 13 bases that match TRBD2. V lost 4 bases and J lost 6; bases outside the gene matches: 12. The CDR3 has 16 amino acids. In germline, CDR1 is SQVTM, CDR2 ANQGSEA.

V gene TRBV28 combines with J gene TRBJ1-1, with D tentatively TRBD1 (5 bases). The germline gives CDR1 MDHEN, CDR2 SYDVKM. This CDR3 has 14 residues. The CDR3 DNA reads as TGTGCGTCTCACTTAACCACAGGGAACACTGAAGCTTTCTTT. This encodes CASHLTTGNTEAFF.

The chain joins TRBV6-6 to TRBJ1-5; D gene ambiguous. From germline, CDR1 is MNHNY and CDR2 SVGAGI (reference sequence). This CDR3 spans 15 amino acids. V lost 0 bases and J 3 bases, leaving 9 bases between the germline ends. In nucleotides, the CDR3 is TGTGCCAGCAGTTACTCGATGGCATCCAATCAGCCCCAGCATTTT. Translated, it gives CASSYSMASNQPQHF.

The V and J genes are TRBV5-3 and TRBJ2-7, with 7 bases identical to TRBD1. TRBV5-3 counts as an open reading frame of uncertain function. J lost 6 bases, V lost 5 bases, and 14 bases had no gene match. This CDR3 is 15 amino acids long. The CDR3, as DNA: TGTGCCAGAAGAGAGCTCGGACAGGTGGGGTGCGAGCAGTACTTC. Translating gives CARRELGQVGCEQYF.

The table lists this clone with a count of one. The CDR3 protein is CASRTGGTWETQYF. As DNA, the CDR3 is TGTGCCAGCAGAACCGGAGGTACTTGGGAGACCCAGTACTTC. V is TRBV6-1 and J is TRBJ2-5; a weak D match, TRBD2 (5 bases). V lost 6 bases, J lost 5 bases, and 16 bases lay in between. The CDR3 spans 14 residues. Germline V gives CDR1 MNHNS, CDR2 SASEGT.

CDR3 in amino acids: CASSRLADGYNEQFF. CDR3 in DNA: TGTGCCAGTAGTAGACTAGCGGATGGCTACAATGAGCAGTTCTTC. V usage is TRBV19 and J usage is TRBJ2-1; the match to TRBD2 covers 9 bases. The CDR3 spans 15 residues. V lost 4 bases to trimming and J lost 3 bases; unmatched junction nucleotides: 4. The germline V gene has CDR1 LNHDA and CDR2 SQIVND (reference sequence).

The rearrangement uses TRBV11-3 and TRBJ1-1; TRBD1 matches at 9 bases. Germline loops: CDR1 SGHNT, CDR2 YENEEA. This CDR3 spans 14 amino acids. J was trimmed by 1 base and V by 5 bases; bases with no gene match: 2. The CDR3 nucleotides read TGTGCCAGCAGCCCGGACAGGGGGAACACTGAAGCTTTCTTT. Amino acid sequence: CASSPDRGNTEAFF.

The chain is built from TRBV9 and TRBJ2-1, with 11 positions matching TRBD2. Trimming cost V 4 bases and J 7 bases; bases outside gene matches: 13. Germline lookup yields CDR1 SGDLS and CDR2 YYNGEE. The CDR3 is made up of 17 amino acids. The CDR3 coding sequence is TGTGCCAGCAGCCGAAGACTAGCGGGGAGTGAGGTGAATGAGCAGTTCTTC. Translated, it gives CASSRRLAGSEVNEQFF.

This chain joins TRBV19 and TRBJ2-7; TRBD2 aligns across 12 bases. This CDR3 has 15 amino acids. Unmatched junction bases numbered 6, after V lost 5 bases and J lost 4 bases. CDR1 and CDR2 from the germline V gene are LNHDA and SQIVND (reference sequence). The CDR3 loop reads CASSALAGGQYEQYF. CDR3 coding DNA: TGTGCCAGTAGTGCACTAGCGGGAGGCCAGTACGAGCAGTACTTC. Using reference TRBV19 and TRBJ2-7 for the parts outside the CDR3, the full variable domain is DGGITQSPKYLFRKEGQNVTLSCEQNLNHDAMYWYRQDPGQGLRLIYYSQIVNDFQKGDIAEGYSVSREKKESFPLTVTSAQKNPTAFYLCASSALAGGQYEQYFGPGTRLTVT.

The chain is built from TRBV5-4 and TRBJ1-2, with 7 bases aligning to TRBD1. CDR1 SGHNT and CDR2 YYREEE come from the germline V gene (reference sequence). The CDR3 has 15 amino acids. Trimming at V came to 1 base and at J to 0 bases, leaving 3 bases not matched to a gene. CDR3: CASSLQGTANYGYTF. The CDR3 region has the DNA TGTGCCAGCAGCTTGCAAGGGACAGCTAACTATGGCTACACCTTC. The full variable domain, completed using reference TRBV5-4 and TRBJ1-2, is ETGVTQSPTHLIKTRGQQVTLRCSSQSGHNTVSWYQQALGQGPQFIFQYYREEENGRGNFPPRFSGLQFPNYSSELNVNALELDDSALYLCASSLQGTANYGYTFGSGTRLTVV.